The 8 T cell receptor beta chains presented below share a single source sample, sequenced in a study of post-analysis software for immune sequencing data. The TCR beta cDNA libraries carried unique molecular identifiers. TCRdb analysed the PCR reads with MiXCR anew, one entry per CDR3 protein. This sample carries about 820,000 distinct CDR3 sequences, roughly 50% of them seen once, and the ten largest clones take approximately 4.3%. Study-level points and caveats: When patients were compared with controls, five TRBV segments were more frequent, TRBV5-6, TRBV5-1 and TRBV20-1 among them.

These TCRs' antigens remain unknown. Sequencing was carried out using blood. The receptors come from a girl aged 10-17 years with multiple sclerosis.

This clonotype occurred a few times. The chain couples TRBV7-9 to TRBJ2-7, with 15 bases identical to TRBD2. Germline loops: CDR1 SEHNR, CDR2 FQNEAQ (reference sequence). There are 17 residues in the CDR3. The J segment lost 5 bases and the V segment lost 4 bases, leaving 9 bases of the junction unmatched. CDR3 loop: CASSSGLAGGPLHEQYF. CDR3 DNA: TGTGCCAGCAGCTCAGGACTAGCGGGAGGGCCTCTCCACGAGCAGTACTTC.

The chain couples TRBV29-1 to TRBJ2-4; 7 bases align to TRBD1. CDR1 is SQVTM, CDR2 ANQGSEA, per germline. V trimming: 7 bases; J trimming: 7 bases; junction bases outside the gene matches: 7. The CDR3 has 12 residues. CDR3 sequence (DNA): TGCAGCGCCGACAGGGTAGAGAACATTCAGTACTTC. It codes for CSADRVENIQYF.

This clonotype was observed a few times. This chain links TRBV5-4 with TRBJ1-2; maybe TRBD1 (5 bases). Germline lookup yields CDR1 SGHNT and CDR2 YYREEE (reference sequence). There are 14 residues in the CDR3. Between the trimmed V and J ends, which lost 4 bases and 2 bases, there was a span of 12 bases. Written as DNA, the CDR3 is TGTGCCAGCAGCCGGCGGGGGGTCAACTATGGCTACACCTTC. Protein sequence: CASSRRGVNYGYTF. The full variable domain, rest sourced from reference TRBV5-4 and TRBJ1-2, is ETGVTQSPTHLIKTRGQQVTLRCSSQSGHNTVSWYQQALGQGPQFIFQYYREEENGRGNFPPRFSGLQFPNYSSELNVNALELDDSALYLCASSRRGVNYGYTFGSGTRLTVV.

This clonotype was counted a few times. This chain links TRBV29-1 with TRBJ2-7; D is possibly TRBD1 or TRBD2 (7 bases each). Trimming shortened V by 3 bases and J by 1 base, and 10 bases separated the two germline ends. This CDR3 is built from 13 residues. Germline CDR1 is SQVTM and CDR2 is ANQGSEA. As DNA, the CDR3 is TGCAGCGTTGACAGGGGGGGTTCCTACGAGCAGTACTTC. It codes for CSVDRGGSYEQYF.

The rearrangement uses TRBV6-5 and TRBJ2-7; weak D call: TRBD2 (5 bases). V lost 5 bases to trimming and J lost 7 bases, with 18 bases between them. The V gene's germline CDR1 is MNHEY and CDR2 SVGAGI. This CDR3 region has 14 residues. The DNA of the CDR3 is TGTGCCAGCAGTAAGGACCTACGGACGGGGGAGCAGTACTTC. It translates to CASSKDLRTGEQYF.

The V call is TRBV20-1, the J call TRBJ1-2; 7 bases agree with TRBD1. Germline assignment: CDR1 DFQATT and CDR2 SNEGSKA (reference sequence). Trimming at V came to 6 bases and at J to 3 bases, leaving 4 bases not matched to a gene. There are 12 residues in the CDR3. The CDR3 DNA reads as TGCAGTGCCGTAACAGGGGACTATGGCTACACCTTC. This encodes CSAVTGDYGYTF.

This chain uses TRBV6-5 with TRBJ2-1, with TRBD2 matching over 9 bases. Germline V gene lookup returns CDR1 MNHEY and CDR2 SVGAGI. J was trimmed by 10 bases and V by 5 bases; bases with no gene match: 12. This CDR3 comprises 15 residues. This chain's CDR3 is CASSKFSGSSYEQFF. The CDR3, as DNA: TGTGCCAGCAGTAAGTTTAGCGGGAGCTCCTACGAGCAGTTCTTC.

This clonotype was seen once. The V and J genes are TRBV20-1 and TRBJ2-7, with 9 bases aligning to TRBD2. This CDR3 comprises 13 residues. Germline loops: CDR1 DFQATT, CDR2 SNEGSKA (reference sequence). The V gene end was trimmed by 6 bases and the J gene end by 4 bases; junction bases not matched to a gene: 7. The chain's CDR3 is CSAPYSGGYEQYF. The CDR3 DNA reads TGCAGTGCCCCGTATAGCGGGGGTTACGAGCAGTACTTC.